This T cell receptor (beta chain) was observed in a study of post-analysis software for immune sequencing data. Germline CDR1 reads SGHRS; CDR2 reads YFSETQ. CDR3 size: 14 residues. Trimming pared 4 bases from V and 2 bases from J, leaving 10 bases between. Libraries were made from TCR beta cDNA, and they carried unique molecular identifiers. TCRdb passed the PCR reads through MiXCR, listing each CDR3 protein once. The repertoire consists of about 680,000 distinct CDR3 sequences, with approximately 59% occurring once and the leading ten covering around 11%. For this clonotype: Its antigen is not known.

Study-wide results and caveats: A handful of TRBV segments occurring more often in patients than controls included TRBV5-6, TRBV5-1 and TRBV20-1. Controls' normalized Chao1 diversity significantly exceeded that of multiple sclerosis patients.

The specimen was blood. The TCR originated in a girl under 10 years old with multiple sclerosis. The rearrangement links TRBV5-1 to TRBJ2-1; D call uncertain. In DNA form, the CDR3 reads TGCGCCAGCAGCCTACTTGGTCCCTACAATGAGCAGTTCTTC. Protein sequence: CASSLLGPYNEQFF.